The T cell receptor beta chain under discussion was sequenced for a study of blood T cell repertoires in COVID-19. Overall study context: COVID-19 samples, acute and convalescent, were from the United States, Italy and Spain.

The CDR3 extends over 12 amino acids. Germline assignment: CDR1 SGHNT and CDR2 YENEEA. V was clipped by 2 bases and J by 6 bases; unmatched bases: 1. Authors' analysis steps: Amplification of reference gene primers was used by the study to estimate nucleated cell counts. Profiled with immunoSEQ multiplex PCR; TCRdb holds only in-frame clones, not every one. The DNA gave D and trimming, while V, J and clone size come from that table. The data contain 100,000 or so clones, around 87% of them singletons. The clonotype was recovered from a woman in her twenties or thirties with acute or convalescent COVID-19. Sequenced: peripheral blood. This chain joins TRBV11-3 and TRBJ2-7; TRBD2 aligns across 7 bases. In DNA, the CDR3 is TGTGCCAGCAGCTTATGGGGGGGCGAGCAGTACTTC. Its translation is CASSLWGGEQYF.